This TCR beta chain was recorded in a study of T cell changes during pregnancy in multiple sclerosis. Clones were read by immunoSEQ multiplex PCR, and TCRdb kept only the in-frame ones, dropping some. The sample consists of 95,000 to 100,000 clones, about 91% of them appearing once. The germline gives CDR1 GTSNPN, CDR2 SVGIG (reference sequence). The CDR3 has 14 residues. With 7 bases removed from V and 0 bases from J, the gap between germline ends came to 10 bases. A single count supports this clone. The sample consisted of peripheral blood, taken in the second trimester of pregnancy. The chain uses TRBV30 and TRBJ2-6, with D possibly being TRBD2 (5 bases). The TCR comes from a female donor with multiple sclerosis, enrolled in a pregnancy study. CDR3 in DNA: TGTGCCTCTGGAGGCGTCTCTGGGGCCAACGTCCTGACTTTC. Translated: CASGGVSGANVLTF.